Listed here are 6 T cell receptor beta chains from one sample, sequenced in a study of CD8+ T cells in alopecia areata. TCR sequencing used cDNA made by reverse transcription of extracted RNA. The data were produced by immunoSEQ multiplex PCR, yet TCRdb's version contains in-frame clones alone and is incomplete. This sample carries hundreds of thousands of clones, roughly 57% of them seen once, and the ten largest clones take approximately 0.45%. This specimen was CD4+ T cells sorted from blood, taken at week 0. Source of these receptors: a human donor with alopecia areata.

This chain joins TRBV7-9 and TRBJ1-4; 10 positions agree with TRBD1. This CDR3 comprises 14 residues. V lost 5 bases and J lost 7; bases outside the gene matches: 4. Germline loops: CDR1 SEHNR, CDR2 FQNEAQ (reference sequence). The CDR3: CASSTDRGLEKLFF. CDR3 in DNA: TGTGCCAGCAGCACCGACAGGGGGCTTGAAAAACTGTTTTTT.

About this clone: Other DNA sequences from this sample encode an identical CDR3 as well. CDR3: CSVAGQGTEAFF. CDR3 nucleotides: TGCAGCGTTGCAGGACAGGGCACTGAAGCTTTCTTT. J is TRBJ1-1 and V is TRBV29-1; 8 bases match TRBD1. V dropped 4 bases and J dropped 4; count of bases not matched to a gene: 2. There are 12 residues in the CDR3. From germline, CDR1 is SQVTM and CDR2 ANQGSEA.

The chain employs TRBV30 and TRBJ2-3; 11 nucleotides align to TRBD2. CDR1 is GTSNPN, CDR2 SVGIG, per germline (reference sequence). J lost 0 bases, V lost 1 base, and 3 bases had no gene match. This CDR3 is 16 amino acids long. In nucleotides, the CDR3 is TGTGCCTGGAGTGCAGGGACTAGCGGTAGCACAGATACGCAGTATTTT. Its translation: CAWSAGTSGSTDTQYF.

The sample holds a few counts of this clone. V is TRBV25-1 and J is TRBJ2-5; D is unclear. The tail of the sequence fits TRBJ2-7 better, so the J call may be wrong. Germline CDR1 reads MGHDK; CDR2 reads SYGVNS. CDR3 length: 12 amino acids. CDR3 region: CASSENTYEQYF. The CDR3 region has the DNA TGTGCCAGCAGCGAGAATACCTACGAGCAGTACTTC.

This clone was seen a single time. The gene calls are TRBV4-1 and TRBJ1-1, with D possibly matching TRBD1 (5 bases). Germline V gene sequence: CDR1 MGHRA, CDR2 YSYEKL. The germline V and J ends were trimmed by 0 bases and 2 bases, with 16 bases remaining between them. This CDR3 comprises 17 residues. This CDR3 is CASSQDVQGLANTEAFF. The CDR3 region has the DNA TGCGCCAGCAGCCAAGATGTTCAGGGATTGGCCAACACTGAAGCTTTCTTT.

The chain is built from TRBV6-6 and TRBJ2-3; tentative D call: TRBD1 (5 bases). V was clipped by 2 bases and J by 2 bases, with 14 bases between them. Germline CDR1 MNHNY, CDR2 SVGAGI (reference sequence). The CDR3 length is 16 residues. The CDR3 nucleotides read TGTGCCAGCAGTTACGTGGCCTGGGGCTCCACAGATACGCAGTATTTT. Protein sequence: CASSYVAWGSTDTQYF.